The 24 T cell receptor beta chains given below trace back to one sample, sequenced in a study of cytomegalovirus exposure and HLA in healthy donors (dated by TCRdb to between 2016 and 2019). Libraries came from the immunoSEQ multiplex PCR assay. For the multiplex PCR, a mixture combining 60 forward primers for TCR Vbeta segments and 13 reverse primers for TCR Jbeta segments was used. The immuneACCESS repertoire file appears here via TCRdb, limited to in-frame rearrangements. These files lack a portion of the clones; in checked studies, under half of the deficit traces to unresolved V genes, and the cause of the others is not known. In all, the sample holds 220,000 or so clones, and approximately 68% of those were seen once. The top ten constitute roughly 2% of the sample. The sample consisted of PBMCs. The receptors were gathered from a woman aged 30 to 39 in good health and CMV-seronegative.

The chain links TRBV5-8 to TRBJ2-3, with a possible D match to TRBD2 (6 bases). This CDR3 has 16 amino acids. In germline, CDR1 is SGHTS, CDR2 YDEGEE. The V end was cut by 2 bases, the J end by 0 bases, with 13 bases between. The CDR3 coding sequence is TGTGCCAGCAGCTTTCCTAGCGAGACTAGCACAGATACGCAGTATTTT. Protein: CASSFPSETSTDTQYF.

This clone was picked up a small number of times. This rearrangement joins TRBV7-9 to TRBJ2-3, with 11 bases lining up with TRBD1. This CDR3 has 14 amino acids. CDR1 SEHNR and CDR2 FQNEAQ come from the germline V gene (reference sequence). V shed 7 bases and J 5 bases; nucleotides not matched to a gene: 5. CDR3 in DNA: TGTGCCAGCAAGGACAGGGGGCAGGGAGATACGCAGTATTTT. It codes for CASKDRGQGDTQYF.

V and J are TRBV19 and TRBJ1-4; no firm D call. The CDR3 is made up of 15 amino acids. Looked up from germline, CDR1 is LNHDA and CDR2 is SQIVND (reference sequence). The ends were cut back, 4 bases at V and 3 bases at J, with 12 bases in the middle. This CDR3 reads CASSSRGSPNEKLFF. The CDR3 DNA sequence: TGTGCCAGTAGTAGCCGAGGGAGTCCTAATGAAAAACTGTTTTTT.

This clone was counted between two and nine times. The chain combines TRBV7-2 with TRBJ2-3, with D perhaps matching TRBD2 (7 bases). CDR1 is SGHTA and CDR2 is FQGNSA in the germline V gene. Trimming cost V 4 bases and J 2 bases, with 19 bases left between them. This CDR3 comprises 17 residues. The CDR3: CASSSSGASGSTDTQYF. CDR3 nucleotide sequence: TGTGCCAGCAGCTCCTCGGGGGCTAGCGGATCCACAGATACGCAGTATTTT. The full variable domain, its missing parts supplied by reference TRBV7-2 and TRBJ2-3, is GAGVSQSPSNKVTEKGKDVELRCDPISGHTALYWYRQSLGQGLEFLIYFQGNSAPDKSGLPSDRFSAERTGGSVSTLTIQRTQQEDSAVYLCASSSSGASGSTDTQYFGPGTRLTVL.

This clone was observed a handful of times. The chain joins TRBV7-8 to TRBJ1-1; D uncertain. Germline V gene sequence: CDR1 SGHVS, CDR2 FQNEAQ. With 4 bases removed from V and 3 bases from J, the gap between germline ends came to 15 bases. This CDR3 is built from 15 residues. CDR3 bases: TGTGCCAGCAGCTCTCCCCCCAACAGAGACACTGAAGCTTTCTTT. This sequence encodes CASSSPPNRDTEAFF.

This chain connects TRBV6-5 to TRBJ2-7; D is unresolved. CDR1 is MNHEY, CDR2 SVGAGI, per germline. V dropped 10 bases and J dropped 6 bases, with 19 bases sitting between them. The CDR3 covers 13 residues. CDR3 residues: CATTLTLLGEQYF. Written as DNA, the CDR3 is TGTGCCACCACTCTGACTCTGCTTGGCGAGCAGTACTTC.

This clone was counted a few times. CDR3 region: CASSLGTGTEAFF. The CDR3 DNA sequence: TGTGCCAGCAGCCTCGGGACAGGGACTGAAGCTTTCTTT. The J gene is TRBJ1-1, the V gene TRBV7-6, with TRBD1 matching 9 bases. The germline CDR1 and CDR2 sequences are SGHVS and FNYEAQ. V was clipped by 5 bases and J by 5 bases; unmatched bases: 3. The CDR3 is 13 amino acids.

This clone was recorded a few times. The chain joins TRBV30 to TRBJ1-6; D remains ambiguous. Germline CDR1 GTSNPN, CDR2 SVGIG (reference sequence). The CDR3 has 13 amino acids. V lost 2 bases and J lost 9, with 11 bases in between. The CDR3: CAWSNGRGSPLHF. The CDR3 DNA reads TGTGCCTGGAGTAACGGGCGGGGTTCACCCCTCCACTTT.

The genes are TRBV19 and TRBJ2-1, with D possibly TRBD2 on 5 matching bases. The ends were cut back, 5 bases at V and 7 bases at J, with 15 bases in the middle. Germline assignment: CDR1 LNHDA and CDR2 SQIVND (reference sequence). The length of the CDR3 is 14 residues. The CDR3 protein is CASSLTGSRNEQFF. CDR3 DNA: TGTGCCAGTAGTCTCACGGGATCTCGGAATGAGCAGTTCTTC.

This rearrangement joins TRBV2 to TRBJ2-6, with a tentative D call TRBD1 (6 bases). The CDR3 covers 17 residues. CDR1 SNHLY and CDR2 FYNNEI come from the germline V gene. Deletions cut 6 bases from V and 0 bases from J, with 15 bases between. CDR3 coding DNA: TGTGCCAGCAGGAGGACAGCCCAAAGCTCTGGGGCCAACGTCCTGACTTTC. Amino acid sequence: CASRRTAQSSGANVLTF.

This chain connects TRBV7-6 to TRBJ2-2, with TRBD2 matching over 10 bases. Germline values: CDR1 SGHVS, CDR2 FNYEAQ. V lost 0 bases and J lost 3; bases outside the gene matches: 4. The CDR3 loop spans 17 amino acids. The CDR3 protein is CASSLARAGGHTGELFF. In DNA, the CDR3 is TGTGCCAGCAGCTTAGCGAGAGCGGGAGGGCACACCGGGGAGCTGTTTTTT. Based on the CDR3 plus reference TRBV7-6 and TRBJ2-2, the full variable domain is GAGVSQSPRYKVTKRGQDVALRCDPISGHVSLYWYRQALGQGPEFLTYFNYEAQQDKSGLPNDRFSAERPEGSISTLTIQRTEQRDSAMYRCASSLARAGGHTGELFFGEGSRLTVL.

The V call is TRBV6-6, the J call TRBJ1-6; possible D gene TRBD1, 5 bases. The CDR3 is 13 residues long. Germline V gene lookup returns CDR1 MNHNY and CDR2 SVGAGI (reference sequence). Deletions cut 0 bases from V and 11 bases from J, with 8 bases between. CDR3 coding DNA: TGTGCCAGCAGTTACTCGGGGGGTGCACCCCTCCACTTT. Its translation: CASSYSGGAPLHF.

The chain employs TRBV6-5 and TRBJ2-2, with 8 bases identical to TRBD1. Germline CDR1 MNHEY, CDR2 SVGAGI. V was pared by 2 bases and J by 2 bases, with 4 bases of the junction left unmatched. This CDR3 is 16 amino acids long. CDR3 sequence: CASSYIGQGNTGELFF. CDR3 coding DNA: TGTGCCAGCAGTTACATCGGACAGGGTAACACCGGGGAGCTGTTTTTT.

The chain uses TRBV11-2 and TRBJ2-2; TRBD2 aligns across 14 bases. J lost 5 bases, V lost 4 bases, and 6 bases had no gene match. The CDR3 spans 17 residues. The germline gives CDR1 SGHAT, CDR2 FQNNGV. This CDR3 is CASSWTSGGQGTGELFF. Written as DNA, the CDR3 is TGTGCCAGCAGCTGGACTAGCGGGGGGCAGGGAACCGGGGAGCTGTTTTTT.

The chain has TRBV19 and TRBJ2-7; 7 bases are a match to TRBD2. This CDR3 spans 14 amino acids. Unmatched junction bases numbered 4, after V lost 3 bases and J lost 2 bases. Germline CDR1 and CDR2: LNHDA and SQIVND (reference sequence). The DNA for the CDR3 is TGTGCCAGTAGTATGTGGGGGGGTGCCTACGAGCAGTACTTC. Its translation: CASSMWGGAYEQYF.

This clone was recorded a few times. One end of the junction fails to match germline, which may point to a read error. The V call is TRBV7-6, the J call TRBJ2-3; TRBD2 matches at 12 bases. The CDR3 sequence is 20 residues long. Per germline, CDR1 SGHVS and CDR2 FNYEAQ. Here the CDR3 reads CASSLATSGRQEFGTDTQYF. Here the CDR3 DNA reads TGTGCCAGCAGCCTAGCTACTAGCGGGAGGCAGGAGTTTGGCACAGATACGCAGTATTTT. Filled out from reference TRBV7-6 and TRBJ2-3, the complete variable domain reads GAGVSQSPRYKVTKRGQDVALRCDPISGHVSLYWYRQALGQGPEFLTYFNYEAQQDKSGLPNDRFSAERPEGSISTLTIQRTEQRDSAMYRCASSLATSGRQEFGTDTQYFGPGTRLTVL.

This chain uses TRBV5-1 with TRBJ2-5; perhaps TRBD2 as D (5 bases). The CDR3 loop spans 16 amino acids. V was cut by 0 bases and J by 1 base, with 13 bases left in between. Germline lookup yields CDR1 SGHRS and CDR2 YFSETQ. This chain's CDR3 is CASSLEGLASQETQYF. CDR3 DNA sequence: TGCGCCAGCAGCTTGGAGGGTCTAGCATCCCAAGAGACCCAGTACTTC.

V usage is TRBV30 and J usage is TRBJ1-1; 12 bases map to TRBD1. Per germline, CDR1 GTSNPN and CDR2 SVGIG (reference sequence). The junction had 8 bases not matched to a gene; V was cut back by 7 bases and J by 5 bases. CDR3 length: 14 amino acids. CDR3 nucleotides: TGTGCCTCCGGGACAGGGGGCGCAGGAACTGAAGCTTTCTTT. Its translation is CASGTGGAGTEAFF.

This clone was seen only a few times. The V gene is TRBV11-3, the J gene TRBJ2-7, with TRBD1 matching 9 bases. Per germline, CDR1 SGHNT and CDR2 YENEEA. Unmatched junction bases numbered 5, after V lost 4 bases and J lost 4 bases. The CDR3 runs to 14 residues. CDR3 DNA: TGTGCCAGCAGCTCGGGACAGGGTGCTTACGAGCAGTACTTC. Amino acid sequence: CASSSGQGAYEQYF.

The chain couples TRBV7-2 to TRBJ2-1; possible D gene TRBD2, 5 bases. Germline assignment: CDR1 SGHTA and CDR2 FQGNSA. V lost 4 bases to trimming and J lost 0 bases, with 13 bases between them. CDR3 size: 16 residues. CDR3 nucleotides: TGTGCCAGCAGCTCTCCCCGGCGGGTCTCCTACAATGAGCAGTTCTTC. It translates to CASSSPRRVSYNEQFF. Supplemented by reference TRBV7-2 and TRBJ2-1, the full variable domain reads GAGVSQSPSNKVTEKGKDVELRCDPISGHTALYWYRQSLGQGLEFLIYFQGNSAPDKSGLPSDRFSAERTGGSVSTLTIQRTQQEDSAVYLCASSSPRRVSYNEQFFGPGTRLTVL.

This chain joins TRBV25-1 and TRBJ2-1; tentative D call: TRBD2 (5 bases). The CDR3 extends over 15 amino acids. The germline CDR1 and CDR2 sequences are MGHDK and SYGVNS. The V end lost 4 bases, the J end lost 0 bases, and 10 bases lay between the germline ends. Here the CDR3 DNA reads TGTGCCAGCAGTGGCGGGCCGAGCTCCTACAATGAGCAGTTCTTC. Residues: CASSGGPSSYNEQFF.

This clone was picked up a small number of times. The chain combines TRBV9 with TRBJ1-4; 7 bases agree with TRBD1. This CDR3 has 14 amino acids. CDR1 is SGDLS and CDR2 is YYNGEE in the germline V gene. The V gene end was trimmed by 5 bases and the J gene end by 7 bases; junction bases not matched to a gene: 8. In nucleotides, the CDR3 is TGTGCCAGCAGTCAGGGGGTAGGGAGTGAAAAACTGTTTTTT. Translation gives CASSQGVGSEKLFF. Complete variable domain (other parts from reference TRBV9 and TRBJ1-4): DSGVTQTPKHLITATGQRVTLRCSPRSGDLSVYWYQQSLDQGLQFLIQYYNGEERAKGNILERFSAQQFPDLHSELNLSSLELGDSALYFCASSQGVGSEKLFFGSGTQLSVL.

The rearrangement joins TRBV28 to TRBJ1-6, with a tentative D call TRBD1 (5 bases). Trimming shortened V by 3 bases and J by 6 bases, and 15 bases separated the two germline ends. The CDR3 spans 16 residues. Germline V gives CDR1 MDHEN, CDR2 SYDVKM. For the CDR3, the DNA is TGTGCCAGCAGTTTCGGCGGCGGGGGGGGTAATTCACCCCTCCACTTT. It specifies CASSFGGGGGNSPLHF.

The gene calls are TRBV7-6 and TRBJ2-6, with a possible D match to TRBD2 (5 bases). The V gene lost 7 bases and the J gene lost 4 bases, with 23 bases spanning the gap. Germline values: CDR1 SGHVS, CDR2 FNYEAQ. The CDR3 contains 18 residues. CDR3 coding DNA: TGTGCCAGCAATCCCCGGGATGGATCTCTCTTAGGGGCCAACGTCCTGACTTTC. Translating gives CASNPRDGSLLGANVLTF.